This T cell receptor beta chain stems from a study of low-dose radiotherapy and immunotherapy resistance in tumors. The wider study: Patients received 300 mg of oral aspirin each day across four cycles, commencing on cycle 1 day 1.

Noted time point: before trial treatment. All of the donors were given nivolumab, ipilimumab, aspirin, low-dose cyclophosphamide and low-dose radiotherapy as part of RACIN, a single-arm trial. Germline CDR1 KGHSH, CDR2 LQKENI. The CDR3 is 14 amino acids. V was clipped by 0 bases and J by 3 bases, with 8 bases between them. This clonotype was counted at least ten times. TRAV- and TRBV-specific primers primed first-strand cDNA, covering alpha and beta chains. TCR amplification ran approximately 22 PCR cycles using constant-region and V-primer adapter primers. mRNA isolates were amplified via in vitro transcription. TCRdb reprocessed the reads via MiXCR and lists one record per CDR3 protein. The table has tens of thousands of distinct CDR3 sequences, roughly a sixth seen once.

The clonotype originates from a male donor with prostate cancer. The material was PBMCs, obtained before treatment. The chain is built from TRBV18 and TRBJ2-5; D uncertain. CDR3 in amino acids: CASSPPFEEETQYF. CDR3 nucleotides: TGTGCCAGCTCACCACCCTTCGAGGAAGAGACCCAGTACTTC.